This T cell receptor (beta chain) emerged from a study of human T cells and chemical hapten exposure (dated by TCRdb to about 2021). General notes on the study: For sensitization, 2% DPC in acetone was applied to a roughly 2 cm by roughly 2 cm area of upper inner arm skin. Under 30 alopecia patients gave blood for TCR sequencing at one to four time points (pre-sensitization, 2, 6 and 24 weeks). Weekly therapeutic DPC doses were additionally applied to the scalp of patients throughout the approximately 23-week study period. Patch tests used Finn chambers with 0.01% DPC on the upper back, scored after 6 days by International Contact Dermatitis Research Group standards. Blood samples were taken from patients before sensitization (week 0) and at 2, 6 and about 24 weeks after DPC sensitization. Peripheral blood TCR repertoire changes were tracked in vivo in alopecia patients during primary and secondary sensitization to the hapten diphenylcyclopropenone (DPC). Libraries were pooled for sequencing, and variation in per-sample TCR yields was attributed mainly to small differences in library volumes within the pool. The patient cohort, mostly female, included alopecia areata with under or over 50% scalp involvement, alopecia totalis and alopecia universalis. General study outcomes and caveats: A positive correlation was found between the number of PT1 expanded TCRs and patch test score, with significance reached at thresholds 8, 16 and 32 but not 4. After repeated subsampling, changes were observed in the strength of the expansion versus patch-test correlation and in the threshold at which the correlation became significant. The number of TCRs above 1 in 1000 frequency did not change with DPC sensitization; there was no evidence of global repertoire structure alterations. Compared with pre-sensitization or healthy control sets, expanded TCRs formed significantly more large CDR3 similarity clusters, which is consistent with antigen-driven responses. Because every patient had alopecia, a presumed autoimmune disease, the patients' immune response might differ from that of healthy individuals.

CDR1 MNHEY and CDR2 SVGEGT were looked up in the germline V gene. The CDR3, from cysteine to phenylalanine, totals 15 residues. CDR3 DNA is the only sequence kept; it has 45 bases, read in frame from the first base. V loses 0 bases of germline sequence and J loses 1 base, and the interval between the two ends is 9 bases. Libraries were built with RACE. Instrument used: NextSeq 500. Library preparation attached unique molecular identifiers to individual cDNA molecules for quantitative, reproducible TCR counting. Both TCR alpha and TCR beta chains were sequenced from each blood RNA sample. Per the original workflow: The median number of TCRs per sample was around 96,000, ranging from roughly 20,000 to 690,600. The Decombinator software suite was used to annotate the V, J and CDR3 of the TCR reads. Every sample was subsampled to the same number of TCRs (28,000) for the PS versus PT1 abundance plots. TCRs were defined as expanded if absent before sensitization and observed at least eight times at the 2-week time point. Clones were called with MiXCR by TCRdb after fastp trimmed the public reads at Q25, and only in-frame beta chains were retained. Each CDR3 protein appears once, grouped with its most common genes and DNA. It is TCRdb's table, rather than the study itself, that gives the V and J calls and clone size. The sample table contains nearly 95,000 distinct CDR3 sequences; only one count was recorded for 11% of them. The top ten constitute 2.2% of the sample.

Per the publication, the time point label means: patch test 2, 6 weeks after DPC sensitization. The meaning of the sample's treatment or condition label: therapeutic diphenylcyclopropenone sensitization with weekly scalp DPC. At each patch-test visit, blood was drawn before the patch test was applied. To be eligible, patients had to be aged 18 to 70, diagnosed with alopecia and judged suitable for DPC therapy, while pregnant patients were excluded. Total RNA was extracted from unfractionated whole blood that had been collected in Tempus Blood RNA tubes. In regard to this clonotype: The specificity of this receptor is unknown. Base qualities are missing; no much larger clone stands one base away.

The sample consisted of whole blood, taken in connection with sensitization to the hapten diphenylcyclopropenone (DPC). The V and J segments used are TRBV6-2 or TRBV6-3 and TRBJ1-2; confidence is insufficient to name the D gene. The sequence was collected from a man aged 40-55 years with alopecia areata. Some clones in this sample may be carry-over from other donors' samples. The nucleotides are TGTGCCAGCAGTTACTCGCGCGGCAGTAACTATGGCTACACCTTC. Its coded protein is CASSYSRGSNYGYTF.